This T cell receptor (beta chain) was sequenced in a study of CD8 T cell repertoires and HIV-1 epitope variants. Overall study: Twenty-five autologous and known Gag and Nef epitope variant peptides each stimulated T cells separately. Tested: three Gag epitope families, Nef HW9 and YT9. An approximately eleven-day culture received IL-2, IL-7 and IL-15 on days 3 and 7.

Clones were sequenced by immunoSEQ multiplex PCR, and TCRdb holds only the in-frame ones, with some missing. Among more than 85,000 clones, more than 65% were seen once, and the ten largest hold more than 25%. Concerning this clone: What it binds is not known.

Study-level findings and limits: Eight to ten TCR beta clonotypes were antigen-specific, five or six apparently recognizing autologous or escape variants.

This clonotype was sampled from a male donor with HIV. Sample: uncultured baseline CD8+ T cells from peripheral blood mononuclear cells (PBMCs).

CDR3 DNA: TGTGCCAGCAGCCCTGGGCTGGGAACCTACGAGCAGTACTTC. It translates to CASSPGLGTYEQYF. The rearrangement links TRBV7-8 to TRBJ2-7, with D hard to call. The CDR3 length is 14 residues. Germline V gene data show CDR1 as SGHVS and CDR2 as FQNEAQ. Between the trimmed V and J ends, which lost 5 bases and 2 bases, there was a span of 13 bases.